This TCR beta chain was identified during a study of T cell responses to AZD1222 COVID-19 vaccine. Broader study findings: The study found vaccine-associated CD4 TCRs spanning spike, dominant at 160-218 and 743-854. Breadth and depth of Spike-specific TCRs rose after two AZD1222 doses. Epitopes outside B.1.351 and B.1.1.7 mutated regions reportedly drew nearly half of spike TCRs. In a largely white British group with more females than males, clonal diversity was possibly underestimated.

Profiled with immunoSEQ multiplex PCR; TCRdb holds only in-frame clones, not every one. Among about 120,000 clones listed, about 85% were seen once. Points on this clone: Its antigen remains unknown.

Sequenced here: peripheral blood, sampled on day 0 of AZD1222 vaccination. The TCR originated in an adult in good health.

The CDR3 region has the DNA TGTGCCAGTACCGACAGCTGGAATCAGCCCCAGCATTTT. Amino acid sequence: CASTDSWNQPQHF. The chain employs TRBV19 and TRBJ1-5; D perhaps matches TRBD1 (5 bases). Trimming pared 7 bases from V and 4 bases from J, leaving 11 bases between. The germline CDR1 and CDR2 sequences are LNHDA and SQIVND (reference sequence). This CDR3 is built from 13 residues.